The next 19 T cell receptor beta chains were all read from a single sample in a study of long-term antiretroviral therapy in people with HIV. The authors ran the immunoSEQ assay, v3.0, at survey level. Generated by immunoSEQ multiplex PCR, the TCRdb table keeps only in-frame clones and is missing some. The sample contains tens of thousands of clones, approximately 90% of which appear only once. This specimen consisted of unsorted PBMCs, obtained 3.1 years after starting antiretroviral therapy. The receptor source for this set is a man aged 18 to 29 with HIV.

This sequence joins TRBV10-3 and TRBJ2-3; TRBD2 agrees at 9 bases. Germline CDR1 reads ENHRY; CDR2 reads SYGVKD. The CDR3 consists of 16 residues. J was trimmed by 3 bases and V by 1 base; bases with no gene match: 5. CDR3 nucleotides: TGTGCCATCAGTGAGTTAGCGGGGGCCCAGACAGATACGCAGTATTTT. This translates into CAISELAGAQTDTQYF.

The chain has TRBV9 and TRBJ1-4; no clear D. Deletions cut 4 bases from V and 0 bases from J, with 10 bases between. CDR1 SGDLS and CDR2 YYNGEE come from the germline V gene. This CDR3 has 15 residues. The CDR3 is CASSTVGATNEKLFF. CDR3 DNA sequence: TGTGCCAGCAGCACCGTTGGGGCAACTAATGAAAAACTGTTTTTT.

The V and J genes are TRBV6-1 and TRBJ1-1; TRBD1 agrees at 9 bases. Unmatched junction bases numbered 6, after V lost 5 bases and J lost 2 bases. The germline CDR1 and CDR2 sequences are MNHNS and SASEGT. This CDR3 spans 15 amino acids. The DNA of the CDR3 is TGTGCCAGCAGTTTTGACAGGGGGGCCAACACTGAAGCTTTCTTT. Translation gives CASSFDRGANTEAFF.

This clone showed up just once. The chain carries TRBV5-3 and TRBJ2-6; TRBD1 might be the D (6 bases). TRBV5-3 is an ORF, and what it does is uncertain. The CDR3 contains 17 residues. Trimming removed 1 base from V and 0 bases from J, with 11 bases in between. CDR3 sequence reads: CARSLYRARSGANVLTF. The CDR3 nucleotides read TGTGCCAGAAGCTTGTACAGGGCCCGCTCTGGGGCCAACGTCCTGACTTTC.

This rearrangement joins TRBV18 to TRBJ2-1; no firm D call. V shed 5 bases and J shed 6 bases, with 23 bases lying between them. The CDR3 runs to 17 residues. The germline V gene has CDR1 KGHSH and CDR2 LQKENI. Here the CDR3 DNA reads TGTGCCAGCTCAAACCGGATCCGGGTGCAACCCGCCAATGAGCAGTTCTTC. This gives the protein CASSNRIRVQPANEQFF.

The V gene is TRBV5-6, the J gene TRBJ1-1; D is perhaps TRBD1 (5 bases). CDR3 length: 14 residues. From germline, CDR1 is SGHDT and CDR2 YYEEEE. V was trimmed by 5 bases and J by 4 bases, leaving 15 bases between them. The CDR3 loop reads CASRTGPGSTEAFF. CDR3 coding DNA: TGTGCCAGCAGAACAGGACCTGGGAGCACTGAAGCTTTCTTT.

The CDR3 reads CASSVGGLNEKLFF. CDR3 bases: TGTGCCAGCAGCGTAGGAGGTCTCAATGAAAAACTGTTTTTT. The genes are TRBV9 and TRBJ1-4; unclear D gene. The CDR3 consists of 14 residues. Trimming removed 0 bases at V and 5 bases at J, with 8 bases between. Germline CDR1 reads SGDLS; CDR2 reads YYNGEE.

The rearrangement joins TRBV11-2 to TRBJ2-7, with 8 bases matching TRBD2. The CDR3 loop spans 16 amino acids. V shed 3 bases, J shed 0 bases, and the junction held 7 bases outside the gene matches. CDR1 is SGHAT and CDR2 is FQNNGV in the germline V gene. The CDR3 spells CASSLIAGISSYEQYF. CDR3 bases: TGTGCCAGCAGCTTGATAGCGGGGATAAGCTCCTACGAGCAGTACTTC. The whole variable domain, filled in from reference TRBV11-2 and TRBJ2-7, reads EAGVAQSPRYKIIEKRQSVAFWCNPISGHATLYWYQQILGQGPKLLIQFQNNGVVDDSQLPKDRFSAERLKGVDSTLKIQPAKLEDSAVYLCASSLIAGISSYEQYFGPGTRLTVT.

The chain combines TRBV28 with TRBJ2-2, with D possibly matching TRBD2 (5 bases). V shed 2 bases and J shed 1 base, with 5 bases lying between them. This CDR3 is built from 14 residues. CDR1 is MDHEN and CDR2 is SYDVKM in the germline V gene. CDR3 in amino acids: CASSLRGNTGELFF. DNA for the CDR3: TGTGCCAGCAGTTTACGGGGGAACACCGGGGAGCTGTTTTTT.

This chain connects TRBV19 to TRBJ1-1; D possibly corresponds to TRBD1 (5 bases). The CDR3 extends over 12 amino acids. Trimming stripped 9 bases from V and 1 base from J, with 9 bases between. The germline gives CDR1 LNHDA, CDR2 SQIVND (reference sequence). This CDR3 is CASIGQNTEAFF. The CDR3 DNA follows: TGTGCCAGCATCGGACAGAACACTGAAGCTTTCTTT.

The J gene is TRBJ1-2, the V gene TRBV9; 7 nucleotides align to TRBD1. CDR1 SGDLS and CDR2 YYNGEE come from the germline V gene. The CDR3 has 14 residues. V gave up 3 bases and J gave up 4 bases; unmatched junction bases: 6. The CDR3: CASSARDSVYGYTF. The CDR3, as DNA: TGTGCCAGCAGCGCGAGGGACAGCGTCTATGGCTACACCTTC.

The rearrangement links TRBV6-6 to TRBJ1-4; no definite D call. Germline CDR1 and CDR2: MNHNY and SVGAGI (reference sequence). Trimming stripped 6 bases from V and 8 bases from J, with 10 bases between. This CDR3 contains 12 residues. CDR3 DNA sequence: TGTGCCAGCAGCCTCACCCTCGAAAAACTGTTTTTT. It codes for CASSLTLEKLFF.

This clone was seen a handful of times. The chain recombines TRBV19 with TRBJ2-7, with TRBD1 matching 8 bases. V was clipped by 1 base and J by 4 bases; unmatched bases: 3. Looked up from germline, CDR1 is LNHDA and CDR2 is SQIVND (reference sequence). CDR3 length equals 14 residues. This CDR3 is CASSIGTGFYEQYF. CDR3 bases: TGTGCCAGTAGTATAGGGACAGGGTTTTACGAGCAGTACTTC.

CDR3 in amino acids: CAGGRLAGLNEQFF. The DNA of the CDR3 is TGTGCCGGAGGTAGGCTAGCGGGACTTAATGAGCAGTTCTTC. The chain is built from TRBV2 and TRBJ2-1; 9 bases line up with TRBD2. CDR3 size: 14 residues. Per germline, CDR1 SNHLY and CDR2 FYNNEI. After removal of 11 bases from V and 7 bases from J, the junction contained 12 bases not matched to a gene. Together with reference TRBV2 and TRBJ2-1, the CDR3 gives the full variable domain: EPEVTQTPSHQVTQMGQEVILRCVPISNHLYFYWYRQILGQKVEFLVSFYNNEISEKSEIFDDQFSVERPDGSNFTLKIRSTKLEDSAMYFCAGGRLAGLNEQFFGPGTRLTVL.

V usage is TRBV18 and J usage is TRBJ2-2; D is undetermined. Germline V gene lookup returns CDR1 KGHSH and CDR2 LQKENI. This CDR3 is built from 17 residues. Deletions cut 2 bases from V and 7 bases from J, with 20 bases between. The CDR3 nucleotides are TGTGCCAGCTCACCATTCCACGTACCCCGCTGGAACGGGGAGCTGTTTTTT. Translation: CASSPFHVPRWNGELFF.

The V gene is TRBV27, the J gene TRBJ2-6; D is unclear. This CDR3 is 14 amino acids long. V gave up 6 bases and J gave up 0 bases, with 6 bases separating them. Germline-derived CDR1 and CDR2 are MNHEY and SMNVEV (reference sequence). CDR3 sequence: CASRESSGANVLTF. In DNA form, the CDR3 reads TGTGCCAGCAGGGAAAGCTCTGGGGCCAACGTCCTGACTTTC.

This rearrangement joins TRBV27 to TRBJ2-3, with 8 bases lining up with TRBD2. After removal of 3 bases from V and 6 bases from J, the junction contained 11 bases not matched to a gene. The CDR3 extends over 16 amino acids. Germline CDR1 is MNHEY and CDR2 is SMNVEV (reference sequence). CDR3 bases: TGTGCCAGCAGTTTGCGGGTGGCGGGAGGTATCGATACGCAGTATTTT. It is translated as CASSLRVAGGIDTQYF.

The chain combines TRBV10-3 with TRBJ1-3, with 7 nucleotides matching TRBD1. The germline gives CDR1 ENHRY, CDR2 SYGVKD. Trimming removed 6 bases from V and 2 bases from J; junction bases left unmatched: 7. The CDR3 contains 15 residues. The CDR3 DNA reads TGTGCCATCAGGGATGACAGGGCAGCTGGAAACACCATATATTTT. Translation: CAIRDDRAAGNTIYF.

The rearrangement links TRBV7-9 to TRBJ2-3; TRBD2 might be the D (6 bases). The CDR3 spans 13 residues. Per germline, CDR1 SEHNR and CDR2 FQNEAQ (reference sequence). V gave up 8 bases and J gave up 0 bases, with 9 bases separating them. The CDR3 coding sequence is TGTGCCAGCCCGGGGACTAGCACAGATACGCAGTATTTT. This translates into CASPGTSTDTQYF.